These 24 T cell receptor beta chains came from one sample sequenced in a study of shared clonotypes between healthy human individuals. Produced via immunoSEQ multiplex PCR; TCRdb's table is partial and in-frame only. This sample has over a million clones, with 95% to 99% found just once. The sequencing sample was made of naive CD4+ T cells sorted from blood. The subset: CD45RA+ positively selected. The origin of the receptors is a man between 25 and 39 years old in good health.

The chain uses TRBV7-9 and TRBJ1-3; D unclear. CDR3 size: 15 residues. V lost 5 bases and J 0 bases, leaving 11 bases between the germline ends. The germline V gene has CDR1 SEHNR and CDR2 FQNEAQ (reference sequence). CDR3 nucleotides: TGTGCCAGCAGCCTTGACCGAAGCTCTGGAAACACCATATATTTT. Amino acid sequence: CASSLDRSSGNTIYF.

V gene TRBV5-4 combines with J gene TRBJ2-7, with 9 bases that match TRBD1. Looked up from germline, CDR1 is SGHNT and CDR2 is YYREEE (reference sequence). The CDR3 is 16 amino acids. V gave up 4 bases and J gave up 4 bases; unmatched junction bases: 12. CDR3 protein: CASSPRRGQGIYEQYF. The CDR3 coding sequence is TGTGCCAGCAGCCCGAGGAGGGGACAGGGCATTTACGAGCAGTACTTC.

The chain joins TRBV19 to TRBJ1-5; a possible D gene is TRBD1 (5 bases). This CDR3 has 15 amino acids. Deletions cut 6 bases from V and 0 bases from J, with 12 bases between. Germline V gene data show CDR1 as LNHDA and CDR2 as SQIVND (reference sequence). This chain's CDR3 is CASRVGGYSNQPQHF. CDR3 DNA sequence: TGTGCCAGTAGGGTCGGGGGGTATAGCAATCAGCCCCAGCATTTT.

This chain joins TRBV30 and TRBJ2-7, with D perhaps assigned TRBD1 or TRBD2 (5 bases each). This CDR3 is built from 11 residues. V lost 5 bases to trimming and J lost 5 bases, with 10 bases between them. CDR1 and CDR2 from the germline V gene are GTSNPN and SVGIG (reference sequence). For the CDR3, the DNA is TGTGCCTGGGCTCGAGGGGACGAGCAGTACTTC. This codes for CAWARGDEQYF.

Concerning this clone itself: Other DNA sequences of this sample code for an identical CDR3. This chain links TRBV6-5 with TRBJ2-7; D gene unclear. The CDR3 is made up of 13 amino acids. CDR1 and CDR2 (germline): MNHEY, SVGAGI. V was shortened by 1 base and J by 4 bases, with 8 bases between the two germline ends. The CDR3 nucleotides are TGTGCCAGCAGTTACTTAGGCCGTTACGAGCAGTACTTC. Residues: CASSYLGRYEQYF.

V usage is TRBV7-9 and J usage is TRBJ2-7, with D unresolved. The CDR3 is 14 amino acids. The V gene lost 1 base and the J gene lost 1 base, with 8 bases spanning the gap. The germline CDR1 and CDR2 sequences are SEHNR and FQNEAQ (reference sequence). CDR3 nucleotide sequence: TGTGCCAGCAGCTTAGGGGCGGAGTCCTACGAGCAGTACTTC. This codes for CASSLGAESYEQYF.

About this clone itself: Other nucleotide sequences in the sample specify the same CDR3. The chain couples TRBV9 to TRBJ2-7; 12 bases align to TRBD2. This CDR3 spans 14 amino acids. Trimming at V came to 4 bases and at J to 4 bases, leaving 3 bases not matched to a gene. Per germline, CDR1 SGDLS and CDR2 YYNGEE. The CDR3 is CASSPSGRAYEQYF. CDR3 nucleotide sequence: TGTGCCAGCAGCCCTAGCGGGAGGGCGTACGAGCAGTACTTC.

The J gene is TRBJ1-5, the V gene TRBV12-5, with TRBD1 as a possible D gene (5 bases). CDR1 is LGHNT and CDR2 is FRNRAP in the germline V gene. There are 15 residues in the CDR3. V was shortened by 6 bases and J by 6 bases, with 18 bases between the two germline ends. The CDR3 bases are TGTGCTAGTGGGCCGACCGAACGTAGGGGTCAGCCCCAGCATTTT. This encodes CASGPTERRGQPQHF.

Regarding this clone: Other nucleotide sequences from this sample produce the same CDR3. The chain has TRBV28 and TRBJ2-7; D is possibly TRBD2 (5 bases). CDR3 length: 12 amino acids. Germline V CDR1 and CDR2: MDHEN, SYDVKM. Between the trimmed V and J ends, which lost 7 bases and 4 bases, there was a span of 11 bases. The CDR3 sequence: CASTQSGYEQYF. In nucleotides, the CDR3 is TGTGCCAGCACCCAAAGCGGTTACGAGCAGTACTTC.

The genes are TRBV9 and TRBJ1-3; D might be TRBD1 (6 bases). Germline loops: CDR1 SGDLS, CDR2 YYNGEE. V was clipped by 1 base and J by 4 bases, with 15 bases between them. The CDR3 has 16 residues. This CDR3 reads CASSVPQGPTGNTIYF. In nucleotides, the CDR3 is TGTGCCAGCAGCGTACCCCAGGGGCCGACCGGAAACACCATATATTTT. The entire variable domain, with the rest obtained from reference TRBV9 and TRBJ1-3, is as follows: DSGVTQTPKHLITATGQRVTLRCSPRSGDLSVYWYQQSLDQGLQFLIQYYNGEERAKGNILERFSAQQFPDLHSELNLSSLELGDSALYFCASSVPQGPTGNTIYFGEGSWLTVV.

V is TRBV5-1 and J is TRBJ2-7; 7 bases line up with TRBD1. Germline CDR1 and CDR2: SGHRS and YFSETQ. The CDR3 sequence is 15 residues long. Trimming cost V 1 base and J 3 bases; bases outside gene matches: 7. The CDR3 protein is CASSLLSGQSYEQYF. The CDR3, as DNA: TGCGCCAGCAGCTTGTTGTCGGGACAGAGCTACGAGCAGTACTTC.

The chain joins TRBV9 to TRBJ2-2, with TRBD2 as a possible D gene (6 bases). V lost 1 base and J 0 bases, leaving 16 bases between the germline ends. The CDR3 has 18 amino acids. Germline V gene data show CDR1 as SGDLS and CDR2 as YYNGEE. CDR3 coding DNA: TGTGCCAGCAGCGTACAGACTGGGACTTTCGCGAACACCGGGGAGCTGTTTTTT. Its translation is CASSVQTGTFANTGELFF.

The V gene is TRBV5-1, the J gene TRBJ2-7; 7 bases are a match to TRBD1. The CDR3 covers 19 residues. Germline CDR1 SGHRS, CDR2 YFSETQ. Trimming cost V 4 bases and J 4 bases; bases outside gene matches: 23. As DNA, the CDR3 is TGCGCCAGCAGCCTAAAGACAGGGATTAGTGGAGACTACCTTTACGAGCAGTACTTC. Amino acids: CASSLKTGISGDYLYEQYF.

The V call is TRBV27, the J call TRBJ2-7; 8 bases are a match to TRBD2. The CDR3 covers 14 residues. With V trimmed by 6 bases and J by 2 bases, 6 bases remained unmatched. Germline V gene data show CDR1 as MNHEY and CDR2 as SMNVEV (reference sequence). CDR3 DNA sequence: TGTGCCAGCAGGTTTCGCGGGAGGCCCTACGAGCAGTACTTC. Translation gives CASRFRGRPYEQYF.

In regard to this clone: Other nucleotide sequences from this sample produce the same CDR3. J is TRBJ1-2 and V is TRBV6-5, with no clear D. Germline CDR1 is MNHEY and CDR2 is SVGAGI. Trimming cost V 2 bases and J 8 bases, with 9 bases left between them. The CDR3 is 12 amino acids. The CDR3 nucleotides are TGTGCCAGCAGTTACAGAGGAGGCGGCTACACCTTC. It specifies CASSYRGGGYTF.

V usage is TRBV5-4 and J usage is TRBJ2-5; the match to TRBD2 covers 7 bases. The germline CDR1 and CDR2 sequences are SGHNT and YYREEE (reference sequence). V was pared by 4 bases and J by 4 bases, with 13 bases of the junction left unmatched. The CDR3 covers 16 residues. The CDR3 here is CASSHGGSKGRETQYF. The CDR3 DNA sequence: TGTGCCAGCAGCCACGGGGGGAGTAAGGGCAGAGAGACCCAGTACTTC.

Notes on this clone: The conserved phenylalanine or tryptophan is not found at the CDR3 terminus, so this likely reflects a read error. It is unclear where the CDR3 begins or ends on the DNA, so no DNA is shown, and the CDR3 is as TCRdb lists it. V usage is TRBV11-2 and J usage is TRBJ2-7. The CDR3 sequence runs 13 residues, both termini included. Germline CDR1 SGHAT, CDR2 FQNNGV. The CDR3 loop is CASSAGTGSSHRY.

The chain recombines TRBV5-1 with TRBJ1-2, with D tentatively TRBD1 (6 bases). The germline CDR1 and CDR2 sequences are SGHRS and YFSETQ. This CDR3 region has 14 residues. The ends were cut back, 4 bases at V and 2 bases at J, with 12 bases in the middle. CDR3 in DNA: TGCGCCAGCAGCACTGGACAGAGGAACTATGGCTACACCTTC. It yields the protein CASSTGQRNYGYTF.

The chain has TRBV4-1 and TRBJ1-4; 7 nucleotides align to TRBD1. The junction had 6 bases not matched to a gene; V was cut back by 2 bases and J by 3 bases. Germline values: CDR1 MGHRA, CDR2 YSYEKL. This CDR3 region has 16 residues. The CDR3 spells CASSQKQGSANEKLFF. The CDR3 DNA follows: TGCGCCAGCAGCCAAAAACAGGGGAGCGCTAATGAAAAACTGTTTTTT.

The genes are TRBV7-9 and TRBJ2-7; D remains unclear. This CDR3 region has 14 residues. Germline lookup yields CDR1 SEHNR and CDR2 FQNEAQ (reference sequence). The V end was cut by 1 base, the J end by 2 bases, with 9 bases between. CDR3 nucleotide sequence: TGTGCCAGCAGCTTAGTGAGGTCTACCTACGAGCAGTACTTC. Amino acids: CASSLVRSTYEQYF. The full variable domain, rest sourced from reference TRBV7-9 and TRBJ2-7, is DTGVSQNPRHKITKRGQNVTFRCDPISEHNRLYWYRQTLGQGPEFLTYFQNEAQLEKSRLLSDRFSAERPKGSFSTLEIQRTEQGDSAMYLCASSLVRSTYEQYFGPGTRLTVT.

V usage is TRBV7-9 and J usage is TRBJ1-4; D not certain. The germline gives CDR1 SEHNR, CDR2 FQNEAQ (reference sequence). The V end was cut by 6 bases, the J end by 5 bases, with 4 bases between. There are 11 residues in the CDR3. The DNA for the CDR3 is TGTGCCAGCAGACGGAATGAAAAACTGTTTTTT. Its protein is CASRRNEKLFF.

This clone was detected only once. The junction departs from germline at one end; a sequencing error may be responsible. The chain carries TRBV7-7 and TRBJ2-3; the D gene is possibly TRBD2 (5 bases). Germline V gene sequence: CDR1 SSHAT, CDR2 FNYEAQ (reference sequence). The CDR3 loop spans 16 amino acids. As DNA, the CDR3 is TGTGCTAGCAGCTTAGCCCGGGGAATAGGGACAGATACGCAGTATTTT. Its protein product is CASSLARGIGTDTQYF.

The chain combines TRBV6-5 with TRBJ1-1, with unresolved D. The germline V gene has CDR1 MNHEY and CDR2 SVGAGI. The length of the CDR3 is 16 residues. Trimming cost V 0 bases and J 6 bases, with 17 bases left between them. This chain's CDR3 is CASSYSRVGYRSEAFF. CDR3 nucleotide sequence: TGTGCCAGCAGTTACTCGAGGGTGGGTTATAGATCTGAAGCTTTCTTT.

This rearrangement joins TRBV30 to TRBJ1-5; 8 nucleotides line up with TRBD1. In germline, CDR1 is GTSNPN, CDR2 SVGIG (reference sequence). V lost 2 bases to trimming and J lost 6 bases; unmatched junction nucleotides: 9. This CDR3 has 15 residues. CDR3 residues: CAWSPGGAGAQPQHF. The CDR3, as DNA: TGTGCCTGGAGTCCAGGGGGCGCGGGAGCTCAGCCCCAGCATTTT.